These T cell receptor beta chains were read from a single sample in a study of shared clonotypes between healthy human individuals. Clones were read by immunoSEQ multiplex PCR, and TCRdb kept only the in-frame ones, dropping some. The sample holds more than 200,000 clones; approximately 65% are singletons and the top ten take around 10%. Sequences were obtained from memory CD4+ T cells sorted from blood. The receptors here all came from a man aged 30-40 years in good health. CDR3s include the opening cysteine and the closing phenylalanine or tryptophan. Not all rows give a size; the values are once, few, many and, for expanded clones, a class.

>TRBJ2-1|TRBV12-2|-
CASRSEGSAGGLLFWNEQFF
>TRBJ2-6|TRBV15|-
CATSRDLVGSGANVLTF
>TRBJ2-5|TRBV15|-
CATSARQRTQETQYF
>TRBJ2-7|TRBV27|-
CASSPRSSYEQYF
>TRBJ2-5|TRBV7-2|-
CASSLVSGGETQYF
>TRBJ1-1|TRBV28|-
CASSLGGNTEAFF
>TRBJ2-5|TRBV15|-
CATSREGTGTTLQETQYF
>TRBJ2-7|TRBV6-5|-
CASRDTSGRSPYF
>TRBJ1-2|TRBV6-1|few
CASRETNYGYTF
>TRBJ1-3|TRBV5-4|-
CASSRSLGTDSGNTIYF
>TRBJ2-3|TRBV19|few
CASSMASSGFSTDTQYF